The clone carrying this T cell receptor (beta chain) appeared once. The CDR3 totals 14 residues. V shed 5 bases and J 6 bases; nucleotides not matched to a gene: 5. Germline V CDR1 and CDR2: SGHVS, FNYEAQ. The data were produced by immunoSEQ multiplex PCR, yet TCRdb's version contains in-frame clones alone and is incomplete. The data contain about 960,000 clones, 76% of them singletons. This sample was taken from a study of shared clonotypes between healthy human individuals. The source of this sequence is a man between 18 and 35 years old in good health. Specimen: memory CD4+ T cells sorted from blood. Subset defined: CD45RA-negative fraction. This chain uses TRBV7-6 with TRBJ2-7; 12 bases align to TRBD1. In DNA form, the CDR3 reads TGTGCCAGCAGCCAGCCGGGACAGGGGGCCGAGCAGTACTTC. Its translation: CASSQPGQGAEQYF.